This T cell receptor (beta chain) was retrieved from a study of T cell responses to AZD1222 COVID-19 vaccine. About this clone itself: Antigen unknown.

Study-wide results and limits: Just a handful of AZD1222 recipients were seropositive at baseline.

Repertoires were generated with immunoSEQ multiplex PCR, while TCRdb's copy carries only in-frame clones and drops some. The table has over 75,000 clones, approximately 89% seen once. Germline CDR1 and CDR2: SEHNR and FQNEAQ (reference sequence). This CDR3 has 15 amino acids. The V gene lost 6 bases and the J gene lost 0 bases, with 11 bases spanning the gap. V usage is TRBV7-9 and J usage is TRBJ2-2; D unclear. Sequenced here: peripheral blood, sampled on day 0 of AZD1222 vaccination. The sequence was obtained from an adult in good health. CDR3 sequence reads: CASRKAETNTGELFF. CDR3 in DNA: TGTGCCAGCAGAAAGGCGGAAACGAACACCGGGGAGCTGTTTTTT.